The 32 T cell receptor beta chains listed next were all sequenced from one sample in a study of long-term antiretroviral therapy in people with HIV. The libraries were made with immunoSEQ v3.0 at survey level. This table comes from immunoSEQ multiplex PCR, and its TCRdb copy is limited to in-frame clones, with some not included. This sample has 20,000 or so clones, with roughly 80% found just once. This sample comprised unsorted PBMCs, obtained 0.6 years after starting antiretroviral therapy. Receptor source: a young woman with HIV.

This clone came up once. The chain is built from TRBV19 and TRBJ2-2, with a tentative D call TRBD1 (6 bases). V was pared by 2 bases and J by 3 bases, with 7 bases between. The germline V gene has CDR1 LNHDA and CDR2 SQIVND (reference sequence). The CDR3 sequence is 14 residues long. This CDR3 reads CASSIKGDTGELFF. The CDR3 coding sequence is TGTGCCAGTAGTATAAAGGGGGACACCGGGGAGCTGTTTTTT.

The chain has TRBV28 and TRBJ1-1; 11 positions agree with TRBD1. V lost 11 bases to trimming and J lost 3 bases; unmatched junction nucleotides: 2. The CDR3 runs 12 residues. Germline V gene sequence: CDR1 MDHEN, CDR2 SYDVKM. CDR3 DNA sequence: TGTGCCGGACAGGGGGCGCACACTGAAGCTTTCTTT. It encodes CAGQGAHTEAFF.

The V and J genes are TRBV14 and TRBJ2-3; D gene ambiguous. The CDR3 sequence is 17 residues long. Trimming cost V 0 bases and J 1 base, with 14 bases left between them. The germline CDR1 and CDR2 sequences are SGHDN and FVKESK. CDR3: CASSQDPRTEGTDTQYF. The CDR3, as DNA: TGTGCCAGCAGCCAAGATCCCAGGACGGAAGGCACAGATACGCAGTATTTT.

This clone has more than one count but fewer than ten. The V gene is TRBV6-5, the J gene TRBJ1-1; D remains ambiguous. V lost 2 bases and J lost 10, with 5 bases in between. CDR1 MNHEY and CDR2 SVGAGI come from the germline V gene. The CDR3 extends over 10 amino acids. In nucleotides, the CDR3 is TGTGCCAGCAGTTACCCCAGAGCTTTCTTT. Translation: CASSYPRAFF.

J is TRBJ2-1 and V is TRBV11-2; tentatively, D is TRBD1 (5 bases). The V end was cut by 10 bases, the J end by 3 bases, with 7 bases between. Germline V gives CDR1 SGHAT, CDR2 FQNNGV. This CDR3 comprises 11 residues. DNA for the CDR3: TGTGCCACGCAGGGCTACAATGAGCAGTTCTTC. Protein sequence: CATQGYNEQFF. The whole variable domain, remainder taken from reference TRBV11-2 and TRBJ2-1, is EAGVAQSPRYKIIEKRQSVAFWCNPISGHATLYWYQQILGQGPKLLIQFQNNGVVDDSQLPKDRFSAERLKGVDSTLKIQPAKLEDSAVYLCATQGYNEQFFGPGTRLTVL.

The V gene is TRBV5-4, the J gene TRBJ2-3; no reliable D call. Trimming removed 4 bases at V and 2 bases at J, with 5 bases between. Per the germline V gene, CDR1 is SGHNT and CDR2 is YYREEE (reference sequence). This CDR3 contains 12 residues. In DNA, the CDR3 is TGTGCCAGCAGCATTGACACAGATACGCAGTATTTT. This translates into CASSIDTDTQYF.

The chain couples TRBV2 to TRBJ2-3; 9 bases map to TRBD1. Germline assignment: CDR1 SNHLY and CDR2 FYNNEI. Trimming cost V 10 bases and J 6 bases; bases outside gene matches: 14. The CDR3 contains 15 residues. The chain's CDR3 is CATAKRDRAVDTQYF. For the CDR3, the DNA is TGTGCCACCGCGAAGAGGGACAGGGCAGTGGATACGCAGTATTTT.

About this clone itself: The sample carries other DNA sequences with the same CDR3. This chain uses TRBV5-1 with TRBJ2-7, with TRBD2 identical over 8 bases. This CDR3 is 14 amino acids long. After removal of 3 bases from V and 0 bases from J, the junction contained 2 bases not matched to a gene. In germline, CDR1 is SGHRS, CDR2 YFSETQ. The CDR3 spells CASSSGGVSYEQYF. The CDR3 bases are TGCGCCAGCAGCTCGGGGGGGGTCTCCTACGAGCAGTACTTC.

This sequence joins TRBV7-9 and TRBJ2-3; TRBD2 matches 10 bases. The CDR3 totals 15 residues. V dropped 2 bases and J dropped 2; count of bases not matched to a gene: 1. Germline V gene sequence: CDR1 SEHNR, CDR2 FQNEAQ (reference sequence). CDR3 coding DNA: TGTGCCAGCAGCTTACTAGCGGGGGCCACAGATACGCAGTATTTT. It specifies CASSLLAGATDTQYF. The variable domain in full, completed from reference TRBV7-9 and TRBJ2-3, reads DTGVSQNPRHKITKRGQNVTFRCDPISEHNRLYWYRQTLGQGPEFLTYFQNEAQLEKSRLLSDRFSAERPKGSFSTLEIQRTEQGDSAMYLCASSLLAGATDTQYFGPGTRLTVL.

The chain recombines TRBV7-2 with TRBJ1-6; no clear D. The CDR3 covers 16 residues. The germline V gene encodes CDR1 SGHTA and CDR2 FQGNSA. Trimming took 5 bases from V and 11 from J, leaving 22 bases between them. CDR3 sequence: CASSPSIGWDVTPLHF. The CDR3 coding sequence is TGTGCCAGCAGCCCCTCGATTGGTTGGGATGTGACACCCCTCCACTTT.

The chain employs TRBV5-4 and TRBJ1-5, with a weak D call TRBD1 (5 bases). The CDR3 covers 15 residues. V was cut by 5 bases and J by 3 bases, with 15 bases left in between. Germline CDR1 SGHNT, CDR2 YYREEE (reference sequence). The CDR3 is CASSKAQDHNQPQHF. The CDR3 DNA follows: TGTGCCAGCAGTAAGGCACAGGATCACAATCAGCCCCAGCATTTT.

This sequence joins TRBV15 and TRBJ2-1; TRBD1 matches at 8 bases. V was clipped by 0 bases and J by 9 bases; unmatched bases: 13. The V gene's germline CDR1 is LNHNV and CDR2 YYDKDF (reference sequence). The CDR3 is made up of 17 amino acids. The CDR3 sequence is CATSRDLPGQASGEQFF. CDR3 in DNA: TGTGCCACCAGCAGAGATCTCCCGGGACAGGCGTCCGGTGAGCAGTTCTTC.

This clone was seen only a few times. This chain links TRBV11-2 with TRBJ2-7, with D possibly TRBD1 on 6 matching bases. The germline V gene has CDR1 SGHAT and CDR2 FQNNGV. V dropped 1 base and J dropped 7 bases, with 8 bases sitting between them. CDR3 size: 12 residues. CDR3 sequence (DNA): TGTGCCAGCAGCTTAGGAACAGGGGAGCAGTACTTC. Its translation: CASSLGTGEQYF. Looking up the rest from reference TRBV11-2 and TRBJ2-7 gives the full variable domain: EAGVAQSPRYKIIEKRQSVAFWCNPISGHATLYWYQQILGQGPKLLIQFQNNGVVDDSQLPKDRFSAERLKGVDSTLKIQPAKLEDSAVYLCASSLGTGEQYFGPGTRLTVT.

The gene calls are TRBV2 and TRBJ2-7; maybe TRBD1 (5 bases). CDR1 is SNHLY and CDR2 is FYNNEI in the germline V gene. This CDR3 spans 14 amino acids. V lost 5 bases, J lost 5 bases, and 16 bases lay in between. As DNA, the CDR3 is TGTGCCAGCAGTTTCTTTGGGGCAGCCAACGAGCAGTACTTC. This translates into CASSFFGAANEQYF. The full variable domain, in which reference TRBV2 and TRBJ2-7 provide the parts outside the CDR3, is EPEVTQTPSHQVTQMGQEVILRCVPISNHLYFYWYRQILGQKVEFLVSFYNNEISEKSEIFDDQFSVERPDGSNFTLKIRSTKLEDSAMYFCASSFFGAANEQYFGPGTRLTVT.

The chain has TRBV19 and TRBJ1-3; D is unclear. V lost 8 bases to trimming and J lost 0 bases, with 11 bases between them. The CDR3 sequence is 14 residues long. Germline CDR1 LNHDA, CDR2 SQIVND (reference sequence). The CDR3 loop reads CASSSAYSGNTIYF. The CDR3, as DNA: TGTGCCAGTTCGTCGGCTTACTCTGGAAACACCATATATTTT.

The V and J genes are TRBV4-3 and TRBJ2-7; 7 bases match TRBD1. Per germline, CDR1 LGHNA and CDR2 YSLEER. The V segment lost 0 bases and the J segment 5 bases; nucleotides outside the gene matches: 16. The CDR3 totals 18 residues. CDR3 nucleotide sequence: TGCGCCAGCAGCCAAGAAGACAGGGTTTATCAGATGGGCCACGAGCAGTACTTC. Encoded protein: CASSQEDRVYQMGHEQYF.

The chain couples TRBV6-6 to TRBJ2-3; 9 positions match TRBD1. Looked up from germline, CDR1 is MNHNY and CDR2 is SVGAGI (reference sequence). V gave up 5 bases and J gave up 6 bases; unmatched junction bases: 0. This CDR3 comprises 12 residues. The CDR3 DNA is TGTGCCAGCAGTGACAGGGGGGATACGCAGTATTTT. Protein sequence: CASSDRGDTQYF.

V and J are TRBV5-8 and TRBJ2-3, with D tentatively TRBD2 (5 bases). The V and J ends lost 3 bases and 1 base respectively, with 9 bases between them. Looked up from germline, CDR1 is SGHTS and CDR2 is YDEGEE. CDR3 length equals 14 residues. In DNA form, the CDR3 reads TGTGCCAGCAGCTCCCCCGGGGGCACAGATACGCAGTATTTT. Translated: CASSSPGGTDTQYF.

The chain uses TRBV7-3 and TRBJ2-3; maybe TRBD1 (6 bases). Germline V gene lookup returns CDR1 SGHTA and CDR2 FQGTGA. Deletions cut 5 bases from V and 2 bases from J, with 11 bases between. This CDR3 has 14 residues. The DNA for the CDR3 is TGTGCCAGCAGCCCCACAGGGTTCACAGATACGCAGTATTTT. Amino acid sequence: CASSPTGFTDTQYF.

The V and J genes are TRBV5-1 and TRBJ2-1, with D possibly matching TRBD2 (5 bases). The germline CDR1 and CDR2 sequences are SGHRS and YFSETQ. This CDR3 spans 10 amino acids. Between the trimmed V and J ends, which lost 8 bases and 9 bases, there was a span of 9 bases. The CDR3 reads CASGGSEQFF. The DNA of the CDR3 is TGCGCCAGTGGAGGAAGTGAGCAGTTCTTC.

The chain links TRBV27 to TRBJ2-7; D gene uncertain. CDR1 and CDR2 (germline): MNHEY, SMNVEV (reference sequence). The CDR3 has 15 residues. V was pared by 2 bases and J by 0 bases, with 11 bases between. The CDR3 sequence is CASSLTPGRSYEQYF. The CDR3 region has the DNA TGTGCCAGCAGTTTAACCCCCGGCCGCTCCTACGAGCAGTACTTC.

This CDR3 is CASSLSQVNTEAFF. In nucleotides, the CDR3 is TGTGCCAGCAGTTTGTCACAGGTTAACACTGAAGCTTTCTTT. The chain combines TRBV6-5 with TRBJ1-1, with D maybe TRBD1 (5 bases). The V end was cut by 4 bases, the J end by 2 bases, with 11 bases between. Germline V CDR1 and CDR2: MNHEY, SVGAGI. The CDR3 consists of 14 residues.

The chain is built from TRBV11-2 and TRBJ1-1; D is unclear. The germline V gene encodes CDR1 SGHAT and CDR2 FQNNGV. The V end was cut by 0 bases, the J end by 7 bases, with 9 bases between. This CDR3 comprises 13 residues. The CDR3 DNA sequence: TGTGCCAGCAGCTTAGATTTGGGCAGTGAAGCTTTCTTT. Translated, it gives CASSLDLGSEAFF.

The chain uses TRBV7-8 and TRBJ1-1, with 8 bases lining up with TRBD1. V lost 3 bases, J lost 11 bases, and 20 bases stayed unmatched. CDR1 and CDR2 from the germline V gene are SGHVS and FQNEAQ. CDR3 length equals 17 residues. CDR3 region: CASSLQNRRTGLPGAFF. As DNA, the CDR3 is TGTGCCAGCAGCTTGCAGAATCGGAGGACAGGGCTGCCTGGGGCTTTCTTT.

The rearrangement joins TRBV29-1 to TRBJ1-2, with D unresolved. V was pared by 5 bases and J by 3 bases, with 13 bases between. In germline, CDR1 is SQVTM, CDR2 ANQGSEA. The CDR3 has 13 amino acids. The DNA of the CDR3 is TGCAGCGTTCTTCCGAAACCCGACTATGGCTACACCTTC. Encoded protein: CSVLPKPDYGYTF.

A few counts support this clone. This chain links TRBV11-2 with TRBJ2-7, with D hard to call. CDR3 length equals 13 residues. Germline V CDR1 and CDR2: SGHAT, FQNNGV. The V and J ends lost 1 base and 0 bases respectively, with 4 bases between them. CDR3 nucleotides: TGTGCCAGCAGCTTAGGGAGCTCCTACGAGCAGTACTTC. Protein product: CASSLGSSYEQYF. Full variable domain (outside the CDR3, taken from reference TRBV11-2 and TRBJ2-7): EAGVAQSPRYKIIEKRQSVAFWCNPISGHATLYWYQQILGQGPKLLIQFQNNGVVDDSQLPKDRFSAERLKGVDSTLKIQPAKLEDSAVYLCASSLGSSYEQYFGPGTRLTVT.

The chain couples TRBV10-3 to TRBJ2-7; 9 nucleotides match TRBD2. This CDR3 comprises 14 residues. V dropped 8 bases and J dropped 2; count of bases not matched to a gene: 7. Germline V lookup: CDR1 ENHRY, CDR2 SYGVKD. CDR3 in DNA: TGTGCCATCGGTCCTAGCGGGGAAGCCTACGAGCAGTACTTC. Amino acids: CAIGPSGEAYEQYF.

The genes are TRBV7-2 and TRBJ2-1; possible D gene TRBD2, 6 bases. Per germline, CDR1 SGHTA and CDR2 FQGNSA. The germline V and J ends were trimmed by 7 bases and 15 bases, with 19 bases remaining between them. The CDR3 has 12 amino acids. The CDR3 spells CASNLYGGRVFF. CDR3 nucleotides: TGTGCCAGCAACCTCTACGGGGGAAGGGTGTTCTTC.

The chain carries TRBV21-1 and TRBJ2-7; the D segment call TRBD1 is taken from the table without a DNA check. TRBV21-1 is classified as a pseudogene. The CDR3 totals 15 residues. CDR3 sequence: CASSAPGQGKYEQYF. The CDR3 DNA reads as TGTGCCAGCAGCGCCCCGGGACAGGGGAAATACGAGCAGTACTTC.

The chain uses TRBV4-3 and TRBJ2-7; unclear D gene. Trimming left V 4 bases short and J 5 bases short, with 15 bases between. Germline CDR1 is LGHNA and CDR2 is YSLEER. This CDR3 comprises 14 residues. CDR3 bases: TGCGCCAGCAGCCTAGGGTACTCGTCGGACGAGCAGTACTTC. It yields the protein CASSLGYSSDEQYF.

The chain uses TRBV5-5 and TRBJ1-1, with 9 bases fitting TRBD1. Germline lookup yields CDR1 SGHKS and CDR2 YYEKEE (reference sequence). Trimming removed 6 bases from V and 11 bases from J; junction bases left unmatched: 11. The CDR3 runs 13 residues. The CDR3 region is CASTFPYRGLAFF. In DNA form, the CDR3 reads TGTGCCAGCACCTTCCCGTACAGGGGGCTTGCTTTCTTT.

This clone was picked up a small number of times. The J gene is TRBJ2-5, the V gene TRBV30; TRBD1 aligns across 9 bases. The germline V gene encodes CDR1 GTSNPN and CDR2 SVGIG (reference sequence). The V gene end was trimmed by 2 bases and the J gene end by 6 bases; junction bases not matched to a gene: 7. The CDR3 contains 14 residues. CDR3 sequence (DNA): TGTGCCTGGAGTCCCATGACAGGGGGAAAGACCCAGTACTTC. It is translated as CAWSPMTGGKTQYF.